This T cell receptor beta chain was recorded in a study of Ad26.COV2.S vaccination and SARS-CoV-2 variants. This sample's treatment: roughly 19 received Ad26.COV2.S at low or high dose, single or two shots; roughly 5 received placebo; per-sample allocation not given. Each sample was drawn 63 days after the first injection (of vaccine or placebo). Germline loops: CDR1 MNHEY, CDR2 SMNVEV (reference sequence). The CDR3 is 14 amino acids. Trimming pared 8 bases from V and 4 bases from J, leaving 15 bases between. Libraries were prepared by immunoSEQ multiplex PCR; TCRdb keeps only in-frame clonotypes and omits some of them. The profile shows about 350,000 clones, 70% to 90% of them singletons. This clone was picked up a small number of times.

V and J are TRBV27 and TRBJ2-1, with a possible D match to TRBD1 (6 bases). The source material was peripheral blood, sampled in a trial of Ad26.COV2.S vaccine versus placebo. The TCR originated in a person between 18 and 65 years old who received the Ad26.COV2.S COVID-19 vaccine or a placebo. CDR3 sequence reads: CASLPRGQYNEQFF. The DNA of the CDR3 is TGTGCCAGCCTCCCTCGAGGACAGTACAATGAGCAGTTCTTC.